A selection of T cell receptor beta chains follows, all from one sample in a study of Ad26.COV2.S vaccination and SARS-CoV-2 variants. Produced via immunoSEQ multiplex PCR; TCRdb's table is partial and in-frame only. The sample holds a few hundred thousand clones; approximately 87% are singletons and the top ten take less than 3.5%. Specimen: peripheral blood, collected in a trial of Ad26.COV2.S vaccine versus placebo. The source of these receptors is a person aged 18-60 years who received the Ad26.COV2.S COVID-19 vaccine or a placebo. Both conserved end residues are part of each CDR3. Fields, in order: clone size, D gene, V gene, J gene, CDR3 DNA, CDR3 protein. D genes are given only for firm matches. The size of a clone is reported for some rows only, either as once, few or many, or as a class for expanded clones.

NA	NA	TRBV18	TRBJ1-3	TGTGCCAGCTCAACAGGGAGGGACTACTCTGGAAACACCATATATTTT	CASSTGRDYSGNTIYF
NA	NA	TRBV3-1/TRBV3-2	TRBJ2-3	TGTGCCAGCGCTCGGGGGTTTGAAACAGATACGCAGTATTTT	CASARGFETDTQYF
NA	NA	TRBV5-1	TRBJ2-7	TGCGCCACCCGGCCCGGGCATATAGACTCCTACGAGCAGTACTTC	CATRPGHIDSYEQYF
once	TRBD1	TRBV18	TRBJ1-3	TGTGCCAGCTCATCGGGACAGGGGCCTGGAAACACCATATATTTT	CASSSGQGPGNTIYF
NA	NA	TRBV7-9	TRBJ2-1	TGTGCCAGCAGCTTATGGGGCAATGAGCAGTTCTTC	CASSLWGNEQFF
NA	TRBD2	TRBV7-2	TRBJ2-1	TGTGCCAGCAGCTTTGCTAGCGGGGGGGGTGAGCAGTTCTTC	CASSFASGGGEQFF
once	NA	TRBV4-3	TRBJ2-2	TGCGCCAGCAGCCTTGAACCGGCAGGAGCTAACACCGGGGAGCTGTTTTTT	CASSLEPAGANTGELFF
NA	NA	TRBV5-1	TRBJ2-5	TGCGCCAGCAGCCGGGGGTCTCGGGAGACCCAGTACTTC	CASSRGSRETQYF
NA	TRBD2	TRBV2	TRBJ2-5	TGTGCCAGCACGAGGGCGGGGGGACAAGAGACCCAGTACTTC	CASTRAGGQETQYF
NA	NA	TRBV11-2	TRBJ1-1	TGTGCCAGCAGCCCCGTGAACACTGAAGCTTTCTTT	CASSPVNTEAFF
NA	TRBD1	TRBV9	TRBJ1-3	TGTGCCAGCAGCGCGGGACAGGAAAGTGGAAACACCATATATTTT	CASSAGQESGNTIYF
NA	TRBD1	TRBV7-2	TRBJ2-1	TGTGCCAGCAGCCCGAGCCGGGACAGCTACAATGAGCAGTTCTTC	CASSPSRDSYNEQFF
NA	NA	TRBV25-1	TRBJ2-1	TGTGCCAGCAGTGAATATGTTGTCACGGGGGAGCAGTTCTTC	CASSEYVVTGEQFF
once	TRBD2	TRBV9	TRBJ2-5	TGTGCCAGCAGCACCGCTGCGGGGGGCTACGGAGAGACCCAGTACTTC	CASSTAAGGYGETQYF
NA	NA	TRBV29-1	TRBJ1-1	TGCAGCGCGCGATCACAGGCCTCTAATAATGCTGAAGCTTTCTTT	CSARSQASNNAEAFF
NA	NA	TRBV13	TRBJ2-1	TGTGCCAGCAGTCTTAGGAGACGGGGTCTCAATGAGCAGTTCTTC	CASSLRRRGLNEQFF
NA	NA	TRBV28	TRBJ2-7	TGTGCCAGCAGTTTCCAGGGTGGTGCCTACGAGCAGTACTTC	CASSFQGGAYEQYF
once	NA	TRBV5-8	TRBJ1-5	TGTGCCAGCAGACCCGGGACGTCTGAAAATCAGCCCCAGCATTTT	CASRPGTSENQPQHF
NA	NA	TRBV6-1	TRBJ2-1	TGTGCCAGCAGTGATGGGACCGCCTACAATGAGCAGTTCTTC	CASSDGTAYNEQFF
NA	TRBD1	TRBV19	TRBJ1-1	TGTGCCAGTCGAGAGACAGGGGGGCACACTGAAGCTTTCTTT	CASRETGGHTEAFF
NA	NA	TRBV10-3	TRBJ1-5	TGTGCCATCAGTGCTGGGGCAGATGATCAGCCCCAGCATTTT	CAISAGADDQPQHF
NA	NA	TRBV3-1/TRBV3-2	TRBJ1-2	TGTGCCAGCAGCTTCAGGGGAAACTATGGCTACACCTTC	CASSFRGNYGYTF
NA	NA	TRBV6-1	TRBJ1-6	TGTGCCAGCAGTTCGCCAGGGTATAATTCACCCCTCCACTTT	CASSSPGYNSPLHF
NA	TRBD2	TRBV9	TRBJ2-2	TGTGCCAGCAGCCGTTCGTGGGGGGGAACGAACACCGGGGAGCTGTTTTTT	CASSRSWGGTNTGELFF
NA	NA	TRBV19	TRBJ2-1	TGTGCCACCCACATGAGGAATGAGCAGTTCTTC	CATHMRNEQFF
NA	NA	TRBV6-4	TRBJ1-2	TGTGCCAGCAGTGAATTGCAGGGAGCGGGTGGCTACACCTTC	CASSELQGAGGYTF
once	NA	TRBV10-3	TRBJ2-5	TGTGCCATCAGTGAAAGTGGTTACCAAGAGACCCAGTACTTC	CAISESGYQETQYF